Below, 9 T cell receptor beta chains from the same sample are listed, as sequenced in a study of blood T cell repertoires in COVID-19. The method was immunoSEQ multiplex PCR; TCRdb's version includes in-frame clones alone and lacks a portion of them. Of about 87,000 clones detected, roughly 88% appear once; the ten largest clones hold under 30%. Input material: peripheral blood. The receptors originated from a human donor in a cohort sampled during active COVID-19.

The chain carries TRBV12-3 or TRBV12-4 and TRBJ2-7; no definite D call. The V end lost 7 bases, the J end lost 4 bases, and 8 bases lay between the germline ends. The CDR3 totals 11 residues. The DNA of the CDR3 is TGTGCCAGCACCGCAGGTTACGAGCAGTACTTC. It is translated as CASTAGYEQYF.

CDR3 sequence reads: CASSLGGSSYEQYF. Here the CDR3 DNA reads TGCGCCAGCAGCTTGGGTGGGAGCTCCTACGAGCAGTACTTC. V usage is TRBV5-1 and J usage is TRBJ2-7; D is possibly TRBD2 (5 bases). The CDR3 length is 14 residues. CDR1 is SGHRS, CDR2 YFSETQ, per germline. Trimming left V 0 bases short and J 0 bases short, with 7 bases between.

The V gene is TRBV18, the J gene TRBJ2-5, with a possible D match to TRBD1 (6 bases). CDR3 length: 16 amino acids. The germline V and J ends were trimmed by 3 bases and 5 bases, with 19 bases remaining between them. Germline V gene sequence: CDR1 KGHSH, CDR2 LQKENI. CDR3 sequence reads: CASSPQAGDPGETQYF. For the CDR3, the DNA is TGTGCCAGCTCACCCCAGGCAGGGGATCCCGGGGAGACCCAGTACTTC.

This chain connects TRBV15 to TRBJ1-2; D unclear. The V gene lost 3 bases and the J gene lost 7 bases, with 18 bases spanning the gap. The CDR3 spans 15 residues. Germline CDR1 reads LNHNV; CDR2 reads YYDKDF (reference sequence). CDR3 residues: CATSSTATPLTGYTF. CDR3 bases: TGTGCCACCAGCAGCACAGCCACGCCTTTAACTGGCTACACCTTC.

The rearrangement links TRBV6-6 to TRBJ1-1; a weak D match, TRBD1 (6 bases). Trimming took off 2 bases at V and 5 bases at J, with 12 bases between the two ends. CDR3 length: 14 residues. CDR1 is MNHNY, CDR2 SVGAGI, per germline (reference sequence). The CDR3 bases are TGTGCCAGCAGTTACGGGGGCCAGGAAACTGAAGCTTTCTTT. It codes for CASSYGGQETEAFF.

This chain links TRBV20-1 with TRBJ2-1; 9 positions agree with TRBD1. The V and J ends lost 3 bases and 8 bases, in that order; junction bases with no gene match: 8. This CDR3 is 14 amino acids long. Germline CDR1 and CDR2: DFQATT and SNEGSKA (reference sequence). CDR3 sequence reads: CSASGGQGTHEQFF. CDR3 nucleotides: TGCAGTGCTAGTGGAGGACAGGGGACGCATGAGCAGTTCTTC.

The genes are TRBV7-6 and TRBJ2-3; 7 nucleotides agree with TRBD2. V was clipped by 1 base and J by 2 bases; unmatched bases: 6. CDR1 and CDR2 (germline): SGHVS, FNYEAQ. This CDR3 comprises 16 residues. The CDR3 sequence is CASSLGASGATDTQYF. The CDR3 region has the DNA TGTGCCAGCAGCTTAGGGGCCAGCGGGGCCACAGATACGCAGTATTTT. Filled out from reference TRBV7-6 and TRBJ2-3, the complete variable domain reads GAGVSQSPRYKVTKRGQDVALRCDPISGHVSLYWYRQALGQGPEFLTYFNYEAQQDKSGLPNDRFSAERPEGSISTLTIQRTEQRDSAMYRCASSLGASGATDTQYFGPGTRLTVL.

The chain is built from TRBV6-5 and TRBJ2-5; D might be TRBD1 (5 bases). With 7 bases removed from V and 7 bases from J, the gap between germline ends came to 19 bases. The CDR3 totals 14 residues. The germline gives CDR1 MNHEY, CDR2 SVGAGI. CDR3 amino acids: CASTPFQGVGTQYF. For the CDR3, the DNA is TGTGCCAGCACCCCCTTCCAGGGTGTTGGGACCCAGTACTTC.

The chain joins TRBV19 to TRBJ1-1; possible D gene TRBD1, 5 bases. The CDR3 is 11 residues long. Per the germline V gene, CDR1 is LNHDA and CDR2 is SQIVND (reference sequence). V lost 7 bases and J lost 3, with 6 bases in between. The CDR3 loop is CASKGDTEAFF. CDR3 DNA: TGTGCCAGTAAAGGGGACACTGAAGCTTTCTTT.